This TCR beta chain was observed in a study of CD8 T cells in ankylosing spondylitis. Remarks on this clonotype: Its antigen remains unidentified.

Notes on the study in general: Earlier authors reported some of these motif variants in reactive arthritis synovial fluid and blood. Seemingly distinctive of ankylosing spondylitis blood was a TCR beta motif formed by eight highly homologous variants.

The V end lost 3 bases, the J end lost 8 bases, and 15 bases lay between the germline ends. This CDR3 comprises 14 residues. With molecular barcodes, quantitative 5'-RACE was used to make the TCR beta libraries. MiXCR, run by TCRdb on the 5' RACE reads, gives a single entry per CDR3 protein. The sample yields 300,000 to 350,000 distinct CDR3 sequences, around 20% seen once. This TCR was sampled from a female donor with ankylosing spondylitis or in good health (not recorded which). Sequences were obtained from blood, either unsorted or a sorted T cell fraction (not recorded which). The V call is TRBV12-3 or TRBV12-4, the J call TRBJ2-3, with unresolved D. The CDR3 loop is CASSFSHAWGTQYF. In DNA, the CDR3 is TGTGCCAGCAGTTTTTCTCACGCATGGGGTACGCAGTATTTT.